Presented here are 32 T cell receptor beta chains from one specimen sequenced in a study of tumour-infiltrating T cells in Burkitt lymphoma. Measured with immunoSEQ multiplex PCR; TCRdb has only the in-frame clones, and not every one. This table has more than 2,000 clones, approximately 15% appearing once. The sample comprised tumor tissue from a relapse. The receptors were gathered from a human donor with relapsed Burkitt lymphoma.

CDR3 nucleotides: TGTGCCACCAGCGCGGATTCCTACAATGAGCAGTTCTTC. Translating gives CATSADSYNEQFF. The V call is TRBV15, the J call TRBJ2-1; no reliable D call. V gave up 5 bases and J gave up 1 base, with 6 bases separating them. Germline V gene lookup returns CDR1 LNHNV and CDR2 YYDKDF (reference sequence). The CDR3 runs to 13 residues.

This clone was counted a few times. The V gene is TRBV29-1, the J gene TRBJ2-3; D call uncertain. The germline gives CDR1 SQVTM, CDR2 ANQGSEA. This CDR3 region has 14 residues. V lost 3 bases, J lost 1 base, and 11 bases lay in between. The CDR3 is CSVDHGMRTDTQYF. The CDR3 bases are TGCAGCGTTGATCATGGCATGCGCACAGATACGCAGTATTTT.

This chain links TRBV7-9 with TRBJ2-2; D not resolved. The CDR3 runs 14 residues. Trimming took off 5 bases at V and 4 bases at J, with 11 bases between the two ends. Germline loops: CDR1 SEHNR, CDR2 FQNEAQ (reference sequence). The CDR3 DNA reads TGTGCCAGCAGCATCCAGGCCCGCACCGGGGAGCTGTTTTTT. It yields the protein CASSIQARTGELFF.

This clone has only a few counts. V is TRBV10-3 and J is TRBJ2-7, with D perhaps matching TRBD1 or TRBD2 (5 bases each). The CDR3 consists of 11 residues. Trimming shortened V by 10 bases and J by 2 bases, and 9 bases separated the two germline ends. Germline CDR1 and CDR2: ENHRY and SYGVKD. This CDR3 is CATRDPYEQYF. The CDR3 DNA sequence: TGTGCCACCCGGGACCCCTACGAGCAGTACTTC.

This clone showed up just a few times. CDR3 amino acids: CASSQEAGAHSYEQYF. The CDR3 bases are TGCGCCAGCAGCCAAGAAGCGGGGGCTCACTCCTACGAGCAGTACTTC. The chain carries TRBV4-1 and TRBJ2-7; 8 bases match TRBD2. Germline CDR1 reads MGHRA; CDR2 reads YSYEKL. The J segment lost 0 bases and the V segment lost 0 bases, leaving 4 bases of the junction unmatched. The CDR3 has 16 residues.

In its sample, this clone was seen a few times. The V call is TRBV4-1, the J call TRBJ2-1; D unclear. CDR1 is MGHRA, CDR2 YSYEKL, per germline. There are 16 residues in the CDR3. Trimming took off 1 base at V and 5 bases at J, with 15 bases between the two ends. The chain's CDR3 is CASSQVTYPLNNEQFF. CDR3 nucleotide sequence: TGCGCCAGCAGCCAAGTAACCTACCCCCTAAACAATGAGCAGTTCTTC.

In its sample, this clone was seen once. The chain joins TRBV28 to TRBJ1-5; possible D gene TRBD1, 5 bases. The CDR3 loop spans 17 amino acids. V lost 3 bases to trimming and J lost 0 bases, with 15 bases between them. Germline V gene lookup returns CDR1 MDHEN and CDR2 SYDVKM. In DNA, the CDR3 is TGTGCCAGCAGTTTCTCGGGTGGGGGGTATAGCAATCAGCCCCAGCATTTT. Translation gives CASSFSGGGYSNQPQHF.

This clone was seen only a few times. Relative to the germline gene, one junction end is altered; a read error may explain this. Other DNA sequences in the sample encode the same CDR3. The rearrangement uses TRBV6-1 and TRBJ1-6; TRBD1 aligns across 7 bases. This CDR3 is built from 16 residues. Germline values: CDR1 MNHNS, CDR2 SASEGT. DNA of the CDR3: TGTGCCAGCAGTGATTTTCCGGGACAGTATAATTCACCCCTTCACTTT. Its protein is CASSDFPGQYNSPLHF.

The chain uses TRBV7-2 and TRBJ2-7; 9 bases agree with TRBD1. The germline CDR1 and CDR2 sequences are SGHTA and FQGNSA. The CDR3 has 17 amino acids. Trimming took 5 bases from V and 6 from J; bases not matched to a gene: 17. The CDR3 DNA is TGTGCCAGCAGCCCCATAGCCCTCTGGACAGGGGTGGGCGAGCAGTACTTC. It yields the protein CASSPIALWTGVGEQYF.

By sample share, this clone is large. The V call is TRBV6-1, the J call TRBJ1-5; D remains unclear. This CDR3 has 13 amino acids. V was trimmed by 0 bases and J by 7 bases, leaving 7 bases between them. Looked up from germline, CDR1 is MNHNS and CDR2 is SASEGT. CDR3 in DNA: TGTGCCAGCAGTGAAGCGCTTCGACAGCCCCAGCATTTT. Translation gives CASSEALRQPQHF.

Only a few counts were recorded for this clone. The genes are TRBV9 and TRBJ1-2; 9 bases are shared with TRBD1. Trimming cost V 1 base and J 8 bases; bases outside gene matches: 12. Germline CDR1 is SGDLS and CDR2 is YYNGEE. The CDR3 extends over 16 amino acids. CDR3 protein: CASSVSGTGRPGGYTF. Written as DNA, the CDR3 is TGTGCCAGCAGCGTATCCGGGACAGGGCGACCCGGGGGCTACACCTTC.

V is TRBV6-4 and J is TRBJ1-2; 7 nucleotides agree with TRBD1. Germline CDR1 is MRHNA and CDR2 is SNTAGT. The length of the CDR3 is 16 residues. The V gene end was trimmed by 0 bases and the J gene end by 6 bases; junction bases not matched to a gene: 10. CDR3: CASSDSTGSPLDGYTF. The CDR3 DNA follows: TGTGCCAGCAGTGACTCGACAGGGAGCCCCTTGGATGGCTACACCTTC.

The table lists this clone with a few counts. The chain employs TRBV10-1 and TRBJ2-1; D could derive from TRBD1 or TRBD2 (5 bases each). The CDR3 runs 15 residues. Trimming shortened V by 4 bases and J by 0 bases, and 10 bases separated the two germline ends. The germline V gene has CDR1 WNHNN and CDR2 SYGVQD (reference sequence). The CDR3 DNA is TGCGCCAGCAGTGCCGGGGCGCGCTCCTACAATGAGCAGTTCTTC. It encodes CASSAGARSYNEQFF.

This clone was observed a few times. CDR3 sequence (DNA): TGTGCCAGCAGCGTAGGATGGGGAAGTGTAAATAACTATGGCTACACCTTC. Residues: CASSVGWGSVNNYGYTF. The rearrangement uses TRBV9 and TRBJ1-2; D gene uncertain. CDR1 is SGDLS and CDR2 is YYNGEE in the germline V gene. The CDR3 covers 17 residues. Between the trimmed V and J ends, which lost 0 bases and 1 base, there was a span of 16 bases.

Only a few counts were recorded for this clone. This chain joins TRBV7-6 and TRBJ2-7; 7 bases are a match to TRBD1. CDR1 and CDR2 from the germline V gene are SGHVS and FNYEAQ. J lost 2 bases, V lost 5 bases, and 3 bases had no gene match. CDR3 length: 13 residues. The CDR3, as DNA: TGTGCCAGCAGCGGGGACAGTACCTACGAGCAGTACTTC. Translation: CASSGDSTYEQYF.

The chain employs TRBV5-7 and TRBJ2-5, with D unresolved. TRBV5-7 is an ORF, and what it does is uncertain. CDR3 length: 12 amino acids. Trimming pared 3 bases from V and 4 bases from J, leaving 7 bases between. CDR3 amino acids: CASSYGPETQYF. The CDR3, as DNA: TGTGCCAGCAGCTATGGGCCAGAGACCCAGTACTTC.

The chain links TRBV9 to TRBJ2-1, with D perhaps assigned TRBD1 or TRBD2 (5 bases each). The CDR3 loop spans 14 amino acids. V lost 0 bases and J lost 8, with 12 bases in between. CDR1 and CDR2 (germline): SGDLS, YYNGEE. The CDR3: CASSVAPGRDEQFF. CDR3 nucleotide sequence: TGTGCCAGCAGCGTAGCTCCGGGGCGGGATGAGCAGTTCTTC.

This clone occurred a few times. The CDR3 DNA is TGTGCCACCAGCGGGGGGGGCACTAGCGGGGGGTCGAAGACCCAGTACTTC. Amino acid sequence: CATSGGGTSGGSKTQYF. V and J are TRBV15 and TRBJ2-5; the match to TRBD2 covers 12 bases. The CDR3 length is 17 residues. J lost 6 bases, V lost 5 bases, and 13 bases had no gene match. Germline CDR1 is LNHNV and CDR2 is YYDKDF (reference sequence).

This clone was found a few times. CDR3 DNA sequence: TGTGCCAGCAGCTTAGCTAGCTACACCGGGGAGCTGTTTTTT. It is translated as CASSLASYTGELFF. The chain couples TRBV11-2 to TRBJ2-2, with a tentative D call TRBD2 (5 bases). Per the germline V gene, CDR1 is SGHAT and CDR2 is FQNNGV. V was clipped by 1 base and J by 3 bases, with 6 bases between them. The CDR3 length is 14 residues.

This clone was counted only a few times. The V call is TRBV15, the J call TRBJ1-4; the D is unclear. Germline CDR1 LNHNV, CDR2 YYDKDF (reference sequence). The CDR3 consists of 15 residues. V was shortened by 4 bases and J by 8 bases, with 17 bases between the two germline ends. Here the CDR3 reads CATSTRPQSGEKLFF. CDR3 DNA: TGTGCCACCAGCACCAGACCCCAGAGTGGAGAAAAACTGTTTTTT.

Here the CDR3 reads CSVLGDDGGETQYF. The CDR3 nucleotides read TGCAGCGTTCTGGGAGACGACGGCGGGGAGACCCAGTACTTC. V is TRBV29-1 and J is TRBJ2-5; a possible D gene is TRBD2 (5 bases). V was cut by 5 bases and J by 5 bases, with 18 bases left in between. CDR3 length: 14 amino acids. CDR1 is SQVTM and CDR2 is ANQGSEA in the germline V gene.

In the case of this clone: The conserved phenylalanine or tryptophan is not found at the CDR3 terminus, so this likely reflects a read error. It is unclear where the CDR3 begins or ends on the DNA, so no DNA is shown, and the CDR3 is as TCRdb lists it. The rearrangement joins TRBV7-9 to TRBJ2-7; TRBD1 is the table's D call, not checked against the DNA. From germline, CDR1 is SEHNR and CDR2 FQNEAQ (reference sequence). Inclusive of both ends, the CDR3 amounts to 8 amino acids. CDR3 in amino acids: CASSPDRG.

V and J are TRBV5-1 and TRBJ1-1; no definite D call. Germline CDR1 reads SGHRS; CDR2 reads YFSETQ. V lost 0 bases, J lost 0 bases, and 3 bases lay in between. This CDR3 region has 13 residues. CDR3 protein: CASSLEVNTEAFF. The CDR3 DNA follows: TGCGCCAGCAGCTTGGAAGTGAACACTGAAGCTTTCTTT.

This clone appeared a few times. The V and J genes are TRBV19 and TRBJ1-5, with 7 bases identical to TRBD1. V lost 8 bases, J lost 3 bases, and 10 bases stayed unmatched. Germline CDR1 reads LNHDA; CDR2 reads SQIVND (reference sequence). The CDR3 is made up of 15 amino acids. CDR3 region: CASAPGQTTNQPQHF. As DNA, the CDR3 is TGTGCCAGTGCTCCGGGACAGACAACCAATCAGCCCCAGCATTTT.

The rearrangement links TRBV14 to TRBJ2-3, with D possibly being TRBD2 (5 bases). Per germline, CDR1 SGHDN and CDR2 FVKESK. V lost 3 bases, J lost 7 bases, and 14 bases lay in between. CDR3 length: 14 amino acids. In nucleotides, the CDR3 is TGTGCCAGCAGCCAGAGCGACCGCGGGTATACGCAGTATTTT. It is translated as CASSQSDRGYTQYF.

The chain carries TRBV30 and TRBJ2-2; TRBD2 agrees at 8 bases. V dropped 2 bases and J dropped 6; count of bases not matched to a gene: 5. The CDR3 has 14 amino acids. The germline V gene has CDR1 GTSNPN and CDR2 SVGIG (reference sequence). For the CDR3, the DNA is TGTGCCTGGAGTTTGACGGGGGGGTCCGGGGAGCTGTTTTTT. It codes for CAWSLTGGSGELFF.

This clone was seen only a few times. The chain has TRBV7-2 and TRBJ2-5; D is ambiguous. Per germline, CDR1 SGHTA and CDR2 FQGNSA. This CDR3 is 14 amino acids long. Trimming removed 5 bases from V and 3 bases from J, with 13 bases in between. CDR3 region: CASSPPGGEETQYF. In DNA, the CDR3 is TGTGCCAGCAGCCCGCCGGGTGGGGAAGAGACCCAGTACTTC. The full variable domain, rest sourced from reference TRBV7-2 and TRBJ2-5, is GAGVSQSPSNKVTEKGKDVELRCDPISGHTALYWYRQSLGQGLEFLIYFQGNSAPDKSGLPSDRFSAERTGGSVSTLTIQRTQQEDSAVYLCASSPPGGEETQYFGPGTRLLVL.

The V call is TRBV30, the J call TRBJ2-5; 8 bases are shared with TRBD1. Germline CDR1 is GTSNPN and CDR2 is SVGIG (reference sequence). V shed 2 bases and J 5 bases; nucleotides not matched to a gene: 7. The CDR3 has 14 residues. The CDR3 DNA sequence: TGTGCCTGGAGTCTCACTCACAGGGGGGAGACCCAGTACTTC. It specifies CAWSLTHRGETQYF.

This clone appeared a few times. The chain uses TRBV18 and TRBJ2-3; 13 positions agree with TRBD2. Germline V gives CDR1 KGHSH, CDR2 LQKENI. Trimming took 6 bases from V and 6 from J; bases not matched to a gene: 12. The CDR3 contains 17 residues. In DNA form, the CDR3 reads TGTGCCAGCTCTCCTCCGGGACTAGCGGGAACGATGGATACGCAGTATTTT. Encoded protein: CASSPPGLAGTMDTQYF. The variable domain in full, with the rest retrieved from reference TRBV18 and TRBJ2-3, is NAGVMQNPRHLVRRRGQEARLRCSPMKGHSHVYWYRQLPEEGLKFMVYLQKENIIDESGMPKERFSAEFPKEGPSILRIQQVVRGDSAAYFCASSPPGLAGTMDTQYFGPGTRLTVL.

This clone has just a few counts. The same CDR3 is also encoded by other DNA sequences in this sample. This chain links TRBV5-4 with TRBJ2-7; D gene ambiguous. The CDR3 contains 13 residues. CDR1 is SGHNT and CDR2 is YYREEE in the germline V gene (reference sequence). Trimming took off 0 bases at V and 2 bases at J, with 6 bases between the two ends. The CDR3 spells CASSLDSTYEQYF. The CDR3 coding sequence is TGTGCCAGCAGCTTGGACAGCACCTACGAGCAGTACTTC.

A remark on this clone: This sample also contains other DNA sequences that code for the same CDR3. CDR3 amino acids: CASSLGGSGNTIYF. Written as DNA, the CDR3 is TGCGCCAGCAGCTTAGGGGGATCTGGAAACACCATATATTTT. The chain is built from TRBV5-1 and TRBJ1-3; D is possibly TRBD1 (6 bases). Germline V gene sequence: CDR1 SGHRS, CDR2 YFSETQ. Trimming left V 2 bases short and J 1 base short, with 7 bases between. The CDR3 runs 14 residues.

The chain joins TRBV2 to TRBJ2-2; 10 positions match TRBD2. In germline, CDR1 is SNHLY, CDR2 FYNNEI. This CDR3 comprises 16 residues. After removal of 10 bases from V and 5 bases from J, the junction contained 13 bases not matched to a gene. CDR3 residues: CATKGASGGRTGELFF. Written as DNA, the CDR3 is TGTGCCACCAAAGGGGCTAGCGGGGGCAGGACCGGGGAGCTGTTTTTT.